What follows is one TCR beta chain and its context. CDR3 size: 18 residues. The V gene's germline CDR1 is LGHDT and CDR2 YNNKEL (reference sequence). This sample was included in a study of T cells expressing NK-cell markers. No DNA is given; TCRdb re-called the 5' RACE reads and lists each CDR3 protein once. The listing records over 150,000 distinct CDR3 sequences. Sequenced sample: blood T cells: a sorted CD56 or NKG2C T cell subset, CD4+ or CD8+ T cells, or bulk PBMC T cells (not recorded which). The chain employs TRBV3-1 and TRBJ2-2. This TCR was recovered from a man aged 18-69 years in good health. The CDR3 sequence is CASSQEFGRIDNTGELFF.